This TCR beta chain emerged from a study of T cell clonality in common variable immunodeficiency. Findings and limits, study-wide: In common variable immunodeficiency, TCR beta chains reportedly carried fewer deletions and N-nucleotide insertions. CVID patient heterogeneity limited repertoire-clinical complication correlations.

Both groups were predominantly of Caucasian heritage. CVID and control samples used equivalent genomic DNA input. The protocol was immunoSEQ multiplex PCR, while the TCRdb copy is restricted to in-frame clones and leaves out a portion. The record shows under 45,000 clones for this sample, with no singletons present. Germline V gene data show CDR1 as SEHNR and CDR2 as FQNEAQ (reference sequence). The CDR3 extends over 13 amino acids. V shed 5 bases, J shed 9 bases, and the junction held 5 bases outside the gene matches. This clone showed up many times. What it binds is unknown. Coverage ceases 3 residues before the CDR3 finishes, and the germline J gene fills in the end.

The chain joins TRBV7-9 to TRBJ2-1, with 9 positions matching TRBD2. The sequence was collected from a person aged 18 to 70 in good health. The sequencing sample was made of peripheral blood mononuclear cells. The part of the CDR3 DNA that was read is TGTGCCAGCAGCGACGGACTAGCGATTGAG. It codes for CASSDGLAIE. The whole CDR3 protein is CASSDGLAIEQFF.